Below are 7 T cell receptor beta chains sequenced from a single sample in a study of T-cell memory formation after mild COVID-19. TCRdb processed the 5' RACE reads anew with MiXCR; each CDR3 protein has one entry. The sample consists of about 130,000 distinct CDR3 sequences, 20% to 25% of them appearing once. Sequences were obtained from PBMCs or a T cell subset sorted from them (not recorded which). All receptors derive from an adult woman who had mild COVID-19 (a few samples of this study predate the infection). Cell type and time point are not known.

The chain recombines TRBV2 with TRBJ2-7; D is undetermined. The CDR3 totals 13 residues. Germline V CDR1 and CDR2: SNHLY, FYNNEI. V was pared by 6 bases and J by 2 bases, with 11 bases between. Written as DNA, the CDR3 is TGTGCCAGCAGGGATCGACGGACCTACGAGCAGTACTTC. Protein: CASRDRRTYEQYF.

The rearrangement links TRBV3-1 to TRBJ1-6; D gene uncertain. From germline, CDR1 is LGHDT and CDR2 YNNKEL (reference sequence). The CDR3 extends over 16 amino acids. V lost 1 base and J lost 0, with 7 bases in between. In nucleotides, the CDR3 is TGTGCCAGCAGCCAAGTGGTTAGCTCCTATAATTCACCCCTCCACTTT. The encoded protein is CASSQVVSSYNSPLHF. The whole variable domain, filled in from reference TRBV3-1 and TRBJ1-6, reads DTAVSQTPKYLVTQMGNDKSIKCEQNLGHDTMYWYKQDSKKFLKIMFSYNNKELIINETVPNRFSPKSPDKAHLNLHINSLELGDSAVYFCASSQVVSSYNSPLHFGNGTRLTVT.

This clonotype was detected many times. The V gene is TRBV7-9, the J gene TRBJ2-7; the D is unclear. The CDR3 length is 11 residues. V dropped 1 base and J dropped 5 bases, with 3 bases sitting between them. Germline CDR1 and CDR2: SEHNR and FQNEAQ (reference sequence). The CDR3 is CASSLVHEQYF. For the CDR3, the DNA is TGTGCCAGCAGCTTAGTCCACGAGCAGTACTTC.

The table lists this clonotype with a few counts. CDR3: CASSAGTSGSYEQYF. CDR3 bases: TGCGCCAGCAGCGCCGGGACTAGCGGGAGCTACGAGCAGTACTTC. The chain couples TRBV5-1 to TRBJ2-7; TRBD2 matches 14 bases. The V and J ends lost 4 bases and 3 bases, in that order; junction bases with no gene match: 3. The germline V gene encodes CDR1 SGHRS and CDR2 YFSETQ. There are 15 residues in the CDR3.

The chain couples TRBV9 to TRBJ1-1; 8 bases fit TRBD1. V lost 7 bases to trimming and J lost 3 bases; unmatched junction nucleotides: 5. The V gene's germline CDR1 is SGDLS and CDR2 YYNGEE. The CDR3 covers 13 residues. The CDR3 bases are TGTGCCAGCGGACAGGGAAAGTACACTGAAGCTTTCTTT. Its translation is CASGQGKYTEAFF.

This clonotype was seen a handful of times. This chain connects TRBV29-1 to TRBJ1-1, with D perhaps matching TRBD1 (5 bases). With 4 bases removed from V and 5 bases from J, the gap between germline ends came to 8 bases. The CDR3 is made up of 11 amino acids. The germline V gene encodes CDR1 SQVTM and CDR2 ANQGSEA. Written as DNA, the CDR3 is TGCAGCGTTGGCCAGGGTACTGAAGCTTTCTTT. Amino acid sequence: CSVGQGTEAFF.

The sample holds a few counts of this clonotype. This chain links TRBV7-9 with TRBJ2-2; no definite D call. This CDR3 comprises 15 residues. Trimming took off 2 bases at V and 0 bases at J, with 7 bases between the two ends. The germline V gene has CDR1 SEHNR and CDR2 FQNEAQ (reference sequence). This CDR3 is CASSLSGSNTGELFF. The CDR3 DNA reads TGTGCCAGCAGCTTAAGTGGGTCGAACACCGGGGAGCTGTTTTTT.